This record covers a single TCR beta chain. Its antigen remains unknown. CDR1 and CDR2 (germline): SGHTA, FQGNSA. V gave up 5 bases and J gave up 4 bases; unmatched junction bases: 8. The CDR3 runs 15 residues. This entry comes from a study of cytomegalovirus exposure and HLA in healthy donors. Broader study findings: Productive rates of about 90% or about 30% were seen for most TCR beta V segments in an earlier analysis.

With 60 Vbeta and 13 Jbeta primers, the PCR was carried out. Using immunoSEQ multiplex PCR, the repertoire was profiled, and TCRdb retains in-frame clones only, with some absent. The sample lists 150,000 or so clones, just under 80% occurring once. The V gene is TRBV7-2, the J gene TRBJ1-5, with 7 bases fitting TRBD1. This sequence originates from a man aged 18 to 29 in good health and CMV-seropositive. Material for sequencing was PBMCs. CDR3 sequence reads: CASSAMTGINQPQHF. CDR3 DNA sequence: TGTGCCAGCAGCGCCATGACAGGGATTAATCAGCCCCAGCATTTT.